This TCR beta chain was documented in a study of T cell repertoires in cytomegalovirus infection. Study-level information: From public TCR beta signatures came an indication of both CMV infection and matching HLA type.

A note on this clonotype: Antigen specificity is unknown.

Per the germline V gene, CDR1 is MNHEY and CDR2 is SVGEGT. Germline trimming cut 5 bases from V and 4 bases from J; bases unmatched to any gene: 9. This CDR3 is 16 amino acids long. MiXCR was run by TCRdb on the reads, yielding one entry per CDR3 protein. Of hundreds of thousands of distinct CDR3 sequences listed, 33% are singletons. The TCR was taken from a human donor in good health (CMV status not recorded). Some clones in this sample may be carry-over from other donors' samples. The V call is TRBV6-2 or TRBV6-3, the J call TRBJ1-1; 11 bases agree with TRBD1. The material sequenced was cultured PBMCs, taken from culture after CMV antigen stimulation. CDR3 sequence: CASSGDRGYGVTEAFF. CDR3 nucleotides: TGTGCCAGCAGTGGGGACAGGGGGTACGGCGTCACTGAAGCTTTCTTT.